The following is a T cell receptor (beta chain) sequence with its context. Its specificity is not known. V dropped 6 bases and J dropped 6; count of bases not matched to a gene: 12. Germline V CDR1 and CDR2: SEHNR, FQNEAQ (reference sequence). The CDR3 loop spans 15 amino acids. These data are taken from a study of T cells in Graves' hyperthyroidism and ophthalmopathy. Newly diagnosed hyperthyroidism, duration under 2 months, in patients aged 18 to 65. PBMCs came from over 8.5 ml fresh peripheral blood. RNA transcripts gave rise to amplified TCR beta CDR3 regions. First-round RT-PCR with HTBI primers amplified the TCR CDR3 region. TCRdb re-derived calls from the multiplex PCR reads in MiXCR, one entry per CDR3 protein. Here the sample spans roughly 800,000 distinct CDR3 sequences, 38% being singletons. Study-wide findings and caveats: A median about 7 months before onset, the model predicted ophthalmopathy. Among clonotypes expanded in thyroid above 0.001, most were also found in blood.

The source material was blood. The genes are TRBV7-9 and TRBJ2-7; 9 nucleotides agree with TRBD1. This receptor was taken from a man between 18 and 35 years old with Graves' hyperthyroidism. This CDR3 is CASSPPGQGSREQYF. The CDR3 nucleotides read TGTGCCAGCAGTCCTCCGGGACAGGGATCGCGCGAGCAGTACTTC.